This TCR beta chain was sequenced in a study of OX40 agonist ivuxolimab in advanced cancers. The CDR3 covers 14 residues. Germline V lookup: CDR1 MNHEY, CDR2 SVGAGI. Trimming took off 0 bases at V and 2 bases at J, with 7 bases between the two ends. TCRdb's table, derived via immunoSEQ multiplex PCR, lists solely in-frame clones and lacks some. Among some 55,000 clones listed, 90% to 95% were seen once. Sequencing was performed on CD4+ or CD8+ T cells sorted from blood, taken in a trial of the OX40 agonist ivuxolimab. The origin of this receptor is an adult with an advanced solid tumor such as melanoma, head and neck, liver or kidney cancer. The chain carries TRBV6-5 and TRBJ2-5; D call uncertain. The CDR3: CASSYSEIQETQYF. The CDR3 DNA is TGTGCCAGCAGTTACTCAGAAATACAAGAGACCCAGTACTTC.